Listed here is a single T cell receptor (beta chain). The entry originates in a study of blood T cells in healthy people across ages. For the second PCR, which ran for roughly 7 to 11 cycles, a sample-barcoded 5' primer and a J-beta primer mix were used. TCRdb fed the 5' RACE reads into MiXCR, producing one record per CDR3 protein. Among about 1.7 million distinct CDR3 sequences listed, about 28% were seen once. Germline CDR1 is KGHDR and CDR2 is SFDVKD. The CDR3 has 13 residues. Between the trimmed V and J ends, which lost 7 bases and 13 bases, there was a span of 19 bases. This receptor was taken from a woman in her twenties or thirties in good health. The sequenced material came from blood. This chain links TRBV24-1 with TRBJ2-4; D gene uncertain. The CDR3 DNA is TGTGCCACCAGCGGAGAGTCCTACAATGAGCAGTACTTC. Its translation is CATSGESYNEQYF.